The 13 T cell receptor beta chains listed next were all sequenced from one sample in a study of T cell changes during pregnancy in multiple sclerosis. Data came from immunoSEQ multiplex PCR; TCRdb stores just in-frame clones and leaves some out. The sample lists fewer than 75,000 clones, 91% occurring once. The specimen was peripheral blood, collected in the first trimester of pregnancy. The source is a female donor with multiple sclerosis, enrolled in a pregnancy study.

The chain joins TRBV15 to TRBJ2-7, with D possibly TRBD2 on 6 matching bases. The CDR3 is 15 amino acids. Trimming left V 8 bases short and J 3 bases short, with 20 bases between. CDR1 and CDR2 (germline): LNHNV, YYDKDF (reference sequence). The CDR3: CATSSGRAGNYEQYF. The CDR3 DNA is TGTGCCACCTCTTCCGGGCGGGCGGGGAACTACGAGCAGTACTTC.

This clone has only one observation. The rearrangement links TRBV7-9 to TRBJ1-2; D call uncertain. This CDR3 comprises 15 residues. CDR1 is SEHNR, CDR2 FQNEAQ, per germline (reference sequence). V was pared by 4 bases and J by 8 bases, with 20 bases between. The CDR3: CASSWGRAGMGGYTF. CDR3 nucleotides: TGTGCCAGCAGCTGGGGTCGGGCGGGGATGGGCGGCTACACCTTC.

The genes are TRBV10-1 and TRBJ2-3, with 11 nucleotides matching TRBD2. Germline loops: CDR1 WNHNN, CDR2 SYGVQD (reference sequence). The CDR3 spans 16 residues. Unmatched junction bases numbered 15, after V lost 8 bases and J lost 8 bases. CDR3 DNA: TGCGCCAGCCCGAGATACCCTAGCGGGGGGCGGGGTACGCAGTATTTT. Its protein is CASPRYPSGGRGTQYF.

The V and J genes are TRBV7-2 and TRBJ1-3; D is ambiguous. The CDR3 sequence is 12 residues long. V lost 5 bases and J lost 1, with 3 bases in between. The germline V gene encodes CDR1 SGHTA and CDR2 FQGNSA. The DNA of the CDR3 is TGTGCCAGCAGCCCATCTGGAAACACCATATATTTT. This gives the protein CASSPSGNTIYF.

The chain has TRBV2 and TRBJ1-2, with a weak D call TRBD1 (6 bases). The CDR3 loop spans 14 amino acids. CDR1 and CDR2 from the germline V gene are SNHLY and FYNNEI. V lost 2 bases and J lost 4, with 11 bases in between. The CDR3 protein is CASSESTGTYGYTF. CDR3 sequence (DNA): TGTGCCAGCAGTGAAAGTACAGGGACCTATGGCTACACCTTC. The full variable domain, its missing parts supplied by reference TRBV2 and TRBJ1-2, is EPEVTQTPSHQVTQMGQEVILRCVPISNHLYFYWYRQILGQKVEFLVSFYNNEISEKSEIFDDQFSVERPDGSNFTLKIRSTKLEDSAMYFCASSESTGTYGYTFGSGTRLTVV.

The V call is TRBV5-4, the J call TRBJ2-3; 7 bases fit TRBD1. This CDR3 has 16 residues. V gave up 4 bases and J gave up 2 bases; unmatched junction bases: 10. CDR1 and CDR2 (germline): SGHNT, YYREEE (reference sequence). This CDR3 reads CASSQAGTVPTDTQYF. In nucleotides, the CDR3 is TGTGCCAGCAGCCAGGCTGGGACAGTGCCCACAGATACGCAGTATTTT.

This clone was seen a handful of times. DNA for the CDR3: TGTGCCTGGAGAGCCGGGACAATGGGTAGCAATCAGCCCCAGCATTTT. This sequence encodes CAWRAGTMGSNQPQHF. This chain uses TRBV30 with TRBJ1-5, with D perhaps matching TRBD1 (6 bases). From germline, CDR1 is GTSNPN and CDR2 SVGIG (reference sequence). This CDR3 spans 16 amino acids. The ends were cut back, 3 bases at V and 0 bases at J, with 15 bases in the middle.

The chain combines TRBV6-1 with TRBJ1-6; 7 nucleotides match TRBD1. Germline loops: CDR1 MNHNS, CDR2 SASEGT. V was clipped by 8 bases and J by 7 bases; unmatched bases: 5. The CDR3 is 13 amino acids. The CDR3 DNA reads TGTGCCAGCGACAGGGCTGGGAATTCACCCCTCCACTTT. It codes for CASDRAGNSPLHF.

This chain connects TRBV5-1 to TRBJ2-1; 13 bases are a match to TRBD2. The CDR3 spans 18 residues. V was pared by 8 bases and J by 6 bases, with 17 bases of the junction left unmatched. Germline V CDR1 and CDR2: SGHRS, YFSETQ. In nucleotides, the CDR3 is TGCGCCAGGGCACGCGGGACTAGCGGGAAGAGAGGACCCAATGAGCAGTTCTTC. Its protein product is CARARGTSGKRGPNEQFF.

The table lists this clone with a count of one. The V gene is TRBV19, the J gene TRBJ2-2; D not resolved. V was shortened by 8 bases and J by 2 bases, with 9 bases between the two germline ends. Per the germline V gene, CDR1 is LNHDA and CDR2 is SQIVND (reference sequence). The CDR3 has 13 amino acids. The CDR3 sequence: CASYGGNTGELFF. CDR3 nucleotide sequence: TGTGCCAGTTACGGCGGAAACACCGGGGAGCTGTTTTTT.

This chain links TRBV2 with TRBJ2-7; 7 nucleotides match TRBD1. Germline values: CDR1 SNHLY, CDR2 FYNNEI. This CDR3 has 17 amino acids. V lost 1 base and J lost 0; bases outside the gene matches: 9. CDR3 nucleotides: TGTGCCAGCAGTGAAGGGTTTTTAGGGGACAGCTCCTACGAGCAGTACTTC. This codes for CASSEGFLGDSSYEQYF.

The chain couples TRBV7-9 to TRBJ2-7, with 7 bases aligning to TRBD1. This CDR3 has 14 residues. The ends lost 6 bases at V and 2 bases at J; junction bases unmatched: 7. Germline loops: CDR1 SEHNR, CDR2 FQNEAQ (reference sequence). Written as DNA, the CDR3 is TGTGCCAGCAGTTCCGGGACAGCTACCTACGAGCAGTACTTC. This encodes CASSSGTATYEQYF.

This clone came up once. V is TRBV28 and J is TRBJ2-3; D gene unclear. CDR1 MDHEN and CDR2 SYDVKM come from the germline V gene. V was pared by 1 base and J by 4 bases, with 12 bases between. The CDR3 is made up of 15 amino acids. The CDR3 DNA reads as TGTGCCAGCAGTTTATCGGGTAGCAAGGCAGATACGCAGTATTTT. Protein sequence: CASSLSGSKADTQYF.